This TCR beta chain was identified in a study of blood T cell repertoires in COVID-19. About the study: Specimens from acute and convalescent COVID-19 originated in the United States, Italy and Spain. PBMCs, B-cell-depleted T cells, or T cells provided the cDNA or gDNA that made up the material.

Source study methods: Nucleated cell number was recorded as an estimate derived from reference gene primer amplification. Profiling relied on immunoSEQ multiplex PCR, and the TCRdb table lists in-frame clones only, not all of them. The V and J calls and clone size were taken over from that table, and D and trimming were inferred from the DNA. Counted here are about 190,000 clones, around 89% occurring once; the ten biggest clones make up about 0.66%. This clone has a single count. The source material was peripheral blood. The TCR was taken from a man aged 50-60 years with acute or convalescent COVID-19.

The CDR3 protein is CASSRESGGVVTEAFF. DNA for the CDR3: TGTGCCAGTAGTAGGGAGTCAGGGGGCGTGGTCACTGAAGCTTTCTTT. The gene calls are TRBV19 and TRBJ1-1; 8 nucleotides line up with TRBD1. The germline CDR1 and CDR2 sequences are LNHDA and SQIVND (reference sequence). This CDR3 comprises 16 residues. With 4 bases clipped from V and 4 bases from J, the junction kept 11 bases outside the gene matches.